These T cell receptor beta chains were read from a single sample in a study of CD8 T cells in Susac syndrome. TCRdb re-called the immunoSEQ multiplex PCR reads through MiXCR, storing one row per CDR3 protein. Of some 180,000 distinct CDR3 sequences listed, 90% to 95% were seen once; the top ten hold about 0.1%. Sequencing was performed on CD4+ T cells from PBMCs. The receptors shown here come from a human donor with Susac syndrome. Each CDR3 is given with its conserved first and last residue. The order of the fields is V gene, D gene, J gene, clone size, CDR3 protein, CDR3 DNA. D genes are given only for firm matches. The size entry is marked missing in some rows and otherwise reads once, few, many or a size class.

TRBV5-1	NA	TRBJ1-3	NA	CASSLNDSPRNTIYF	TGCGCCAGCAGCTTGAATGACAGCCCTAGAAACACCATATATTTT
TRBV11-2	NA	TRBJ1-1	NA	CASSLGSSGRTEAFF	TGTGCCAGCAGCTTAGGAAGTTCGGGGAGGACTGAAGCTTTCTTT
TRBV5-1	NA	TRBJ2-7	NA	CASSLDSGAQSSYEQYF	TGCGCCAGCAGCTTGGATTCCGGGGCCCAAAGCTCCTACGAGCAGTACTTC
TRBV6-6	NA	TRBJ1-4	NA	CASIDNGFANEKLFF	TGTGCCAGCATTGATAATGGGTTTGCTAATGAAAAACTGTTTTTT
TRBV5-1	TRBD1	TRBJ1-2	NA	CASSENPGGENYGYTF	TGCGCCAGCAGCGAGAATCCAGGGGGGGAGAACTATGGCTACACCTTC
TRBV9	TRBD1	TRBJ2-1	NA	CASSVTGTGNEQFF	TGTGCCAGCAGCGTTACCGGGACAGGGAATGAGCAGTTCTTC
TRBV3-1	NA	TRBJ2-7	NA	CASSQVQGSEQYF	TGTGCCAGCAGCCAAGTTCAGGGGTCGGAGCAGTACTTC
TRBV19	NA	TRBJ2-1	NA	CASSIGGAGEQFF	TGTGCCAGTAGTATAGGGGGAGCAGGTGAGCAGTTCTTC
TRBV20-1	TRBD2	TRBJ2-1	NA	CSARDWSGAGGQFF	TGCAGTGCTAGAGACTGGAGTGGAGCGGGGGGACAGTTCTTC
TRBV29-1	NA	TRBJ1-1	NA	CSVEENMNTEAFF	TGCAGCGTTGAGGAGAACATGAACACTGAAGCTTTCTTT
TRBV20-1	NA	TRBJ1-2	NA	CSARDTAANYGYTF	TGCAGTGCTAGAGACACGGCCGCTAACTATGGCTACACCTTC
TRBV6-5	TRBD1	TRBJ1-1	once	CASSYRDREAAFF	TGTGCCAGCAGTTACCGGGACAGGGAAGCCGCTTTCTTT
TRBV20-1	NA	TRBJ1-5	NA	CSAREGNGNQPQHF	TGCAGTGCTAGAGAGGGCAACGGCAATCAGCCCCAGCATTTT
TRBV5-1	NA	TRBJ2-7	once	CASSLTAAAEQYF	TGCGCCAGCAGCTTGACGGCAGCTGCCGAGCAGTACTTC
TRBV2	NA	TRBJ1-3	NA	CASSEQGTLSGNTIYF	TGTGCCAGCAGTGAACAGGGGACCCTTTCTGGAAACACCATATATTTT
TRBV19	NA	TRBJ2-7	NA	CASSLRHGILPNIYEQYF	TGTGCCAGTAGTTTGAGACATGGAATATTGCCTAATATTTACGAGCAGTACTTC
TRBV6-5	NA	TRBJ1-6	NA	CASSYTGGGANSYNSPLHF	TGTGCCAGCAGTTACACCGGCGGGGGGGCGAACTCCTATAATTCACCCCTCCACTTT
TRBV5-4	TRBD1	TRBJ1-5	few	CASSSDRDQPQHF	TGTGCCAGCAGCTCCGACAGGGACCAGCCCCAGCATTTT
TRBV4-2	NA	TRBJ2-4	NA	CASSQALTRGPENIQYF	TGTGCCAGCAGCCAAGCTTTAACCAGGGGCCCCGAAAACATTCAGTACTTC
TRBV5-1	NA	TRBJ2-7	once	CASSLTVDEQYF	TGCGCCAGCAGCTTGACAGTGGACGAGCAGTACTTC
TRBV7-9	NA	TRBJ1-5	NA	CASSLAGNNQPQHF	TGTGCCAGCAGCTTAGCGGGCAACAATCAGCCCCAGCATTTT
TRBV11-2	TRBD2	TRBJ2-7	NA	CASSLGASGASYEQYF	TGTGCCAGCAGCTTAGGAGCCAGCGGGGCCTCCTACGAGCAGTACTTC
TRBV7-2	NA	TRBJ2-1	few	CASSLATYNEQFF	TGTGCCAGCAGCTTAGCGACCTACAATGAGCAGTTCTTC
TRBV3-1	NA	TRBJ1-2	NA	CASSQGAAAGRGYTF	TGTGCCAGCAGCCAAGGAGCCGCAGCGGGGCGAGGCTACACCTTC
TRBV20-1	TRBD2	TRBJ2-5	NA	CSAETSGEKETQYF	TGCAGTGCAGAAACTAGCGGGGAAAAAGAGACCCAGTACTTC
TRBV12-3/TRBV12-4	NA	TRBJ2-2	once	CASRPDDVSGELFF	TGTGCCAGCAGACCTGATGACGTAAGCGGGGAGCTGTTTTTT
TRBV7-9	TRBD1	TRBJ2-7	NA	CASSQTGDEQYF	TGTGCCAGCAGCCAGACAGGGGACGAGCAGTACTTC
TRBV20-1	NA	TRBJ2-7	NA	CSAISETSYEQYF	TGCAGTGCTATTTCAGAAACCTCCTACGAGCAGTACTTC
TRBV30	NA	TRBJ2-3	NA	CAWSSTDTQYF	TGTGCCTGGAGTTCAACAGATACGCAGTATTTT
TRBV4-1	TRBD1	TRBJ2-2	NA	CASSQDRGHTGELFF	TGCGCCAGCAGCCAAGACAGGGGGCACACCGGGGAGCTGTTTTTT
TRBV11-2	NA	TRBJ2-2	NA	CASSFPGRATGELFF	TGTGCCAGCAGCTTCCCTGGACGTGCCACCGGGGAGCTGTTTTTT
TRBV2	NA	TRBJ1-5	NA	CASSDLSNQPQHF	TGTGCCAGCAGTGATCTGAGCAATCAGCCCCAGCATTTT
TRBV10-3	TRBD2	TRBJ2-1	once	CAISGTSGRDNEQFF	TGTGCCATCAGTGGGACTAGCGGGAGGGACAATGAGCAGTTCTTC
TRBV6-1	NA	TRBJ1-4	NA	CASSVGRQGGKNEKLFF	TGTGCCAGCAGTGTGGGGAGGCAGGGAGGGAAAAATGAAAAACTGTTTTTT
TRBV29-1	NA	TRBJ2-5	NA	CSVESASTDVKTQYF	TGCAGCGTTGAATCGGCTAGCACGGATGTGAAGACCCAGTACTTC
TRBV3-1	NA	TRBJ2-2	once	CASSQVAAKIHTGELFF	TGTGCCAGCAGCCAAGTCGCGGCCAAAATTCACACCGGGGAGCTGTTTTTT
TRBV5-4	TRBD1	TRBJ1-2	NA	CASSGGPGQGFLWIGYTF	TGTGCCAGCAGCGGTGGGCCGGGACAGGGTTTTCTATGGATCGGCTACACCTTC
TRBV27	NA	TRBJ1-1	NA	CASSLNRANEAFF	TGTGCCAGCAGTTTAAACAGGGCCAACGAAGCTTTCTTT
TRBV4-1	NA	TRBJ1-1	NA	CASSRERGLGEAFF	TGCGCCAGCAGCCGAGAACGAGGTCTCGGAGAAGCTTTCTTT
TRBV4-1	NA	TRBJ2-3	NA	CASSFGQTDTQYF	TGCGCCAGCAGCTTCGGACAGACAGATACGCAGTATTTT
TRBV25-1	TRBD1	TRBJ1-4	NA	CASSELRGQGREKLFF	TGTGCCAGCAGTGAACTCAGGGGGCAGGGTAGGGAAAAACTGTTTTTT
TRBV12-3/TRBV12-4	NA	TRBJ2-6	NA	CASSNLDPSSGANVLTF	TGTGCCAGCAGCAACCTAGATCCCTCCTCTGGGGCCAACGTCCTGACTTTC